Listed below are T cell receptor beta chains from one sample, sequenced in a study of shared clonotypes between healthy human individuals. Here immunoSEQ multiplex PCR was the method, and the copy in TCRdb shows in-frame clones only, minus some. The sample carries approximately 1,500,000 clones, around 98% recorded once. The sample was naive CD4+ T cells sorted from blood. These receptors were taken from a man in his thirties or forties in good health. The CDR3 runs from the conserved cysteine through the conserved F or W. Each record gives: CDR3 DNA, CDR3 protein, clone size, V gene, J gene, CDR3 length, D gene. The D gene is left open where the match is weak. Expanded clones get a size class; other rows say once, few or many, or leave the size out.

CDR3nt: TGCGCCAGCAGTGAGGGTGGGGCCTACAATGAGCAGTTCTTC
CDR3aa: CASSEGGAYNEQFF
abundance: -
v_gene: TRBV10-1
j_gene: TRBJ2-1
len: 14
d_gene: -

CDR3nt: TGTGCCAGCAGCAAAACCACTAGCGGGAGGTTAGTCGATACGCAGTATTTT
CDR3aa: CASSKTTSGRLVDTQYF
abundance: -
v_gene: TRBV21-1
j_gene: TRBJ2-3
len: 17
d_gene: -

CDR3nt: TGTGCCAGCAGCCTAGAAGTCCGCTACGAGCAGTACTTC
CDR3aa: CASSLEVRYEQYF
abundance: -
v_gene: TRBV7-9
j_gene: TRBJ2-7
len: 13
d_gene: -

CDR3nt: TGTGCCAGCTCACCTTCTGTCAGCTACGAGCAGTACTTC
CDR3aa: CASSPSVSYEQYF
abundance: -
v_gene: TRBV18
j_gene: TRBJ2-7
len: 13
d_gene: -

CDR3nt: TGTGCCAGCAGCTTTGGTGTCAGGTTGAAGAACACTGAAGCTTTCTTT
CDR3aa: CASSFGVRLKNTEAFF
abundance: -
v_gene: TRBV5-4
j_gene: TRBJ1-1
len: 16
d_gene: -

CDR3nt: TGTGCCATCAGTGAGTCCTCTCAGGAAGATGGCTACACCTTC
CDR3aa: CAISESSQEDGYTF
abundance: few
v_gene: TRBV10-3
j_gene: TRBJ1-2
len: 14
d_gene: -

CDR3nt: TGTGCCACCAGCAGAAATCCCCAAGAGACCCAGTACTTC
CDR3aa: CATSRNPQETQYF
abundance: -
v_gene: TRBV15
j_gene: TRBJ2-5
len: 13
d_gene: -

CDR3nt: TGCGCCAGCAGCTTGGCCGACAGAATAAGCACAGATACGCAGTATTTT
CDR3aa: CASSLADRISTDTQYF
abundance: -
v_gene: TRBV5-1
j_gene: TRBJ2-3
len: 16
d_gene: -

CDR3nt: TGTGCCAGCAGTTTAGGGGGCAGGTACGAGCAGTACTTC
CDR3aa: CASSLGGRYEQYF
abundance: -
v_gene: TRBV28
j_gene: TRBJ2-7
len: 13
d_gene: -

CDR3nt: TGTGCCATCAGTGGTCCTTTGAATGAAAAACTGTTTTTT
CDR3aa: CAISGPLNEKLFF
abundance: -
v_gene: TRBV10-3
j_gene: TRBJ1-4
len: 13
d_gene: -

CDR3nt: TGTGCCAGCAGGACCATAGGGGTCCACGAGCAGTACTTC
CDR3aa: CASRTIGVHEQYF
abundance: -
v_gene: TRBV5-6
j_gene: TRBJ2-7
len: 13
d_gene: -

CDR3nt: TGTGCCAGCAGCGTCCTAGCGGGAGCCGAAAATGAGCAGTTCTTC
CDR3aa: CASSVLAGAENEQFF
abundance: -
v_gene: TRBV9
j_gene: TRBJ2-1
len: 15
d_gene: TRBD2

CDR3nt: TGCGCCAGCAGCCAAGACAGGCTAAACTATGGCTACACCTTC
CDR3aa: CASSQDRLNYGYTF
abundance: -
v_gene: TRBV4-3
j_gene: TRBJ1-2
len: 14
d_gene: -

CDR3nt: TGCGCCAGCAGCCAAGAATTGGGCAGAGTCACAGATACGCAGTATTTT
CDR3aa: CASSQELGRVTDTQYF
abundance: -
v_gene: TRBV4-3
j_gene: TRBJ2-3
len: 16
d_gene: -

CDR3nt: TGTGCCAGCAGCTCGGGACAGGGTTCATACACCGGGGAGCTGTTTTTT
CDR3aa: CASSSGQGSYTGELFF
abundance: -
v_gene: TRBV5-4
j_gene: TRBJ2-2
len: 16
d_gene: TRBD1

CDR3nt: TGTGCCAGCAGTCACAGGGATCAGACCGGGGAGCTGTTTTTT
CDR3aa: CASSHRDQTGELFF
abundance: once
v_gene: TRBV11-3
j_gene: TRBJ2-2
len: 14
d_gene: -

CDR3nt: TGTGCCAGCAGCTTAGAAGGACCAACATCTAGCACAGATACGCAGTATTTT
CDR3aa: CASSLEGPTSSTDTQYF
abundance: -
v_gene: TRBV11-2
j_gene: TRBJ2-3
len: 17
d_gene: -

CDR3nt: TGTGCCAGCAGCGTTGGACAGATCAATGAGCAGTTCTTC
CDR3aa: CASSVGQINEQFF
abundance: once
v_gene: TRBV6-4
j_gene: TRBJ2-1
len: 13
d_gene: -

CDR3nt: TGTGCCAGCAGCTTAGGGGCCGGAGGCGGGATCTCCTACGAGCAGTACTTC
CDR3aa: CASSLGAGGGISYEQYF
abundance: -
v_gene: TRBV7-9
j_gene: TRBJ2-7
len: 17
d_gene: -

CDR3nt: TGCGCCAGCAGCTTGTTAGGACTCGCGAACACCGGGGAGCTGTTTTTT
CDR3aa: CASSLLGLANTGELFF
abundance: -
v_gene: TRBV5-1
j_gene: TRBJ2-2
len: 16
d_gene: -

CDR3nt: TGTGCCAGCAGCTTGGGGAACGAAGAGACCCAGTACTTC
CDR3aa: CASSLGNEETQYF
abundance: -
v_gene: TRBV11-3
j_gene: TRBJ2-5
len: 13
d_gene: -

CDR3nt: TGCGCCAGCAGTAGCTACTTCGGGGGCTCAAGCATGAACACTGAAGCTTTCTTT
CDR3aa: CASSSYFGGSSMNTEAFF
abundance: -
v_gene: TRBV5-1
j_gene: TRBJ1-1
len: 18
d_gene: -

CDR3nt: TGTGCCAGCTCACTTTCACTAGCAGTCTACGAGCAGTACTTC
CDR3aa: CASSLSLAVYEQYF
abundance: -
v_gene: TRBV18
j_gene: TRBJ2-7
len: 14
d_gene: -

CDR3nt: TGTGCCAGCAGCCCACGGACTAGCGGGCGCCCCTACGAGCAGTACTTC
CDR3aa: CASSPRTSGRPYEQYF
abundance: -
v_gene: TRBV7-2
j_gene: TRBJ2-7
len: 16
d_gene: TRBD2